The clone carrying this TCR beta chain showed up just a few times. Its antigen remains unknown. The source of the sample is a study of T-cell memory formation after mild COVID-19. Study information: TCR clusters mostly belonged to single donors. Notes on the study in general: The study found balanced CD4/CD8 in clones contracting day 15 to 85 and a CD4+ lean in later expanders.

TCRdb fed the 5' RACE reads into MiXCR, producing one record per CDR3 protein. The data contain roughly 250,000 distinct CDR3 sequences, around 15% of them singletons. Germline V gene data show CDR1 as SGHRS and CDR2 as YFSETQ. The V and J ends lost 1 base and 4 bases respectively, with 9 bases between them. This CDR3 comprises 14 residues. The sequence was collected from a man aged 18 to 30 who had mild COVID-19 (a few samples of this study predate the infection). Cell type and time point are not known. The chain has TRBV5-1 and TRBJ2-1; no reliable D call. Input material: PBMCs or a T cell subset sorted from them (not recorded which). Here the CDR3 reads CASSLPEIYNEQFF. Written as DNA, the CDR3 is TGCGCCAGCAGCTTGCCAGAAATATACAATGAGCAGTTCTTC.